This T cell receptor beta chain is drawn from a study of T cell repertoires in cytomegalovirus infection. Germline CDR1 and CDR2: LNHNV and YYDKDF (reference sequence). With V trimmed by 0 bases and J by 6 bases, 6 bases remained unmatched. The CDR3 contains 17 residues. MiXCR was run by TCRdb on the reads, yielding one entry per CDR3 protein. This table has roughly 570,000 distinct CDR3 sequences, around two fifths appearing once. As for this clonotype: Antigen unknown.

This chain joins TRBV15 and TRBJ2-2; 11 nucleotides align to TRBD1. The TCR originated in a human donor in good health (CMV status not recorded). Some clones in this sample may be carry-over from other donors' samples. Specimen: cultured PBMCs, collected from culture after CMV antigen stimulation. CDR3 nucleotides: TGTGCCACCAGCAGAGATGCCCCGGGACAGGGGGCCGGGGAGCTGTTTTTT. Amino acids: CATSRDAPGQGAGELFF.